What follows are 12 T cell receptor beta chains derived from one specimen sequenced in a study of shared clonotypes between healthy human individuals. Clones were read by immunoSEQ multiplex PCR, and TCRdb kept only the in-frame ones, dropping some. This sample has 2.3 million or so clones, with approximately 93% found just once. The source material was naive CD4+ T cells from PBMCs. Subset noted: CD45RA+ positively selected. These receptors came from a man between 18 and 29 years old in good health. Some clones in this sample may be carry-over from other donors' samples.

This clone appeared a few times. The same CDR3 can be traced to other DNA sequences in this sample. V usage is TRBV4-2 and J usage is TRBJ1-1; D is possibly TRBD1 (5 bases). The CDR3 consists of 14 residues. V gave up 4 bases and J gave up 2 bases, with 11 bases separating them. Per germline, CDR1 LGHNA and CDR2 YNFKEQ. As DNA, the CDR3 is TGTGCCAGCAGCCCCCGCGGGGGAAACACTGAAGCTTTCTTT. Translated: CASSPRGGNTEAFF.

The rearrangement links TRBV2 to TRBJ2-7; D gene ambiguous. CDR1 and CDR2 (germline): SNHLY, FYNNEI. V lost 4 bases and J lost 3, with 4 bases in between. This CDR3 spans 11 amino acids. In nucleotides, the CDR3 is TGTGCCAGCAGTGGACGCTACGAGCAGTACTTC. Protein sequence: CASSGRYEQYF.

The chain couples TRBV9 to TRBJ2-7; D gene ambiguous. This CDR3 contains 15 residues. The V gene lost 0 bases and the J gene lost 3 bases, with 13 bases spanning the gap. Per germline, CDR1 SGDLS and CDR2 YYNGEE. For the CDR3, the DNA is TGTGCCAGCAGCGTAGAAGGAAACGTATACTACGAGCAGTACTTC. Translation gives CASSVEGNVYYEQYF. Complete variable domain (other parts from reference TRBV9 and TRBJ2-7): DSGVTQTPKHLITATGQRVTLRCSPRSGDLSVYWYQQSLDQGLQFLIQYYNGEERAKGNILERFSAQQFPDLHSELNLSSLELGDSALYFCASSVEGNVYYEQYFGPGTRLTVT.

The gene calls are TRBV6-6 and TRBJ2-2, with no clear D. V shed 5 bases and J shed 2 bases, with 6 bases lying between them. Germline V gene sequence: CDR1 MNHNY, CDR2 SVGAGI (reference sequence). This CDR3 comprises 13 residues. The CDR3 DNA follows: TGTGCCAGCAGTATTAAAAACACCGGGGAGCTGTTTTTT. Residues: CASSIKNTGELFF.

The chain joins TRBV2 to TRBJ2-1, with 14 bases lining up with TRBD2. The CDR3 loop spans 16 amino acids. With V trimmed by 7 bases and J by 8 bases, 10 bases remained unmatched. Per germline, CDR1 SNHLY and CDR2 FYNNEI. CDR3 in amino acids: CASKFKPGLAGDEQFF. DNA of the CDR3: TGTGCCAGCAAGTTCAAGCCGGGACTAGCGGGAGATGAGCAGTTCTTC.

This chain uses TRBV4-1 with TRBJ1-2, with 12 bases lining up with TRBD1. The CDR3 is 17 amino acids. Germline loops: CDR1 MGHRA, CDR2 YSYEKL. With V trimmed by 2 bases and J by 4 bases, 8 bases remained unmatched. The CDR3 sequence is CASSQLTGTGGFYGYTF. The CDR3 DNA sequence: TGCGCCAGCAGCCAACTTACCGGGACAGGGGGCTTCTATGGCTACACCTTC.

The CDR3 sequence: CASSLSPSGYEQYF. CDR3 DNA sequence: TGCGCCAGCAGCTTGTCGCCTAGCGGCTACGAGCAGTACTTC. The chain employs TRBV5-1 and TRBJ2-7; 7 nucleotides match TRBD2. This CDR3 contains 14 residues. In germline, CDR1 is SGHRS, CDR2 YFSETQ. J gave up 3 bases and V 1 base, and 4 bases lay outside the gene matches.

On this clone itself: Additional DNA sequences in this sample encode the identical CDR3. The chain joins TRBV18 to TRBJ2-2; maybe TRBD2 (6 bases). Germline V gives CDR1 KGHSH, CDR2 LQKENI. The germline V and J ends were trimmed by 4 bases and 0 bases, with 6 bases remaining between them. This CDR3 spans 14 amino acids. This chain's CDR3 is CASSREANTGELFF. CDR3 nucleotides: TGTGCCAGCTCACGGGAGGCGAACACCGGGGAGCTGTTTTTT.

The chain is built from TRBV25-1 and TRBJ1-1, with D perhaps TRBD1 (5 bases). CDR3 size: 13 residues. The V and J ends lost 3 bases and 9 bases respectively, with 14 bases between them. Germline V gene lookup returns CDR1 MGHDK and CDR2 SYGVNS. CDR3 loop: CASSDPRGSQAFF. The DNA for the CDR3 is TGTGCCAGCAGTGATCCTCGGGGCAGCCAAGCTTTCTTT. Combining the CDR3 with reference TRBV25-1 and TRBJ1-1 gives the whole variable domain EADIYQTPRYLVIGTGKKITLECSQTMGHDKMYWYQQDPGMELHLIHYSYGVNSTEKGDLSSESTVSRIRTEHFPLTLESARPSHTSQYLCASSDPRGSQAFFGQGTRLTVV.

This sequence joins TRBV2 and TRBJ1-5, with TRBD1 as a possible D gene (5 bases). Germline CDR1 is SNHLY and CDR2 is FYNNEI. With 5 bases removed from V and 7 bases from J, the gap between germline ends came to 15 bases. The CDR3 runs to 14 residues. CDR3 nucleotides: TGTGCCAGCAGTTCAGACAGCATTGGGCAGCCCCAGCATTTT. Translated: CASSSDSIGQPQHF.

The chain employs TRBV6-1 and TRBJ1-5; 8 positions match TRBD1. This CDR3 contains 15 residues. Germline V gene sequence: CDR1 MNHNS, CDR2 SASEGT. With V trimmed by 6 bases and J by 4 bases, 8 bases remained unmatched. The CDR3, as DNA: TGTGCCAGCAGGGTACCGGGACAGGCAAATCAGCCCCAGCATTTT. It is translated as CASRVPGQANQPQHF.

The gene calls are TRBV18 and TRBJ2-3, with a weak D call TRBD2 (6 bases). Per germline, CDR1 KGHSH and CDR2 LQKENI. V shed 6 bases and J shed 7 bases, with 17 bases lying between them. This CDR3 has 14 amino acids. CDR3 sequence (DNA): TGTGCCAGCTCGGGGGACTCCGCGTCCTATACGCAGTATTTT. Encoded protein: CASSGDSASYTQYF.